This TCR beta chain originates from a study of T cells in Graves' hyperthyroidism and ophthalmopathy. Uncontrolled infection, other autoimmune disease, pregnancy and lactation each barred patients from inclusion. Thyroid ultrasound and orbital computed tomography, with clinical symptoms and serum thyroxine and TRAb, informed diagnoses. Approximately 10 ml of fresh peripheral blood supplied the PBMCs. This clonotype was observed at least ten times. The source material, RNA transcripts, was used to amplify TCR beta CDR3 regions. Carried out on the TCR CDR3, a first-round RT-PCR used the HTBI primer set. TCRdb re-analysed the multiplex PCR reads in MiXCR, keeping a single row per CDR3 protein. The sample contains hundreds of thousands of distinct CDR3 sequences, 12% to 15% of which appear only once. This TCR was sampled from a young woman with Graves' hyperthyroidism. The sequenced sample was blood.

CDR3 protein: CASSLRDKLSRRNTDTQYF. The CDR3 DNA reads TGTGCCAGCAGCCTCCGGGACAAACTCTCCCGACGAAACACAGATACGCAGTATTTT. The rearrangement links TRBV11-2 to TRBJ2-3; D perhaps matches TRBD1 (6 bases). The CDR3 covers 19 residues. The V and J ends lost 5 bases and 2 bases respectively, with 26 bases between them. Germline V gene data show CDR1 as SGHAT and CDR2 as FQNNGV.